This record covers a single T cell receptor beta chain. Its cognate antigen has yet to be identified. There are no base qualities to consult, and no much larger clone falls within one base. The data originate from a study of Ad26.COV2.S vaccination and SARS-CoV-2 variants (dated by TCRdb to the early 2020s). Background for the entire study: Donors in the vaccine arm were drawn from COV1001, a phase I-IIa trial of Ad26.COV2.S in healthy adults that was multicentre, randomized, double-blind and placebo-controlled. Ad26.COV2.S was given intramuscularly at 5x10^10 or 1x10^11 viral particles, as a single shot or as two shots 56 days apart. TCRbeta repertoire sequencing was used to assess the specificity and breadth of SARS-CoV-2-reactive T cell receptors after Ad26.COV2.S vaccination. The TCR-sequenced set comprised about 32 samples: around 20 Ad26.COV2.S vaccine recipients, 5 placebo recipients and 8 SARS-CoV-2 convalescent individuals. Participants in the trial were split at random into five groups of five each, receiving low-dose or high-dose Ad26.COV2.S once or twice, or else placebo on both occasions. Blinding of investigators to trial group allocation was maintained during experiments and outcome assessment. The investigation overall reported the following: After vaccination, spike-specific CD8+ and CD4+ T cell responses were reported to show substantial breadth. It was noted by the authors that total T cell responses may have been underestimated by the TCR breadth and depth analyses. Vaccine and placebo recipients had comparable non-spike TCR breadth, which fits with the vaccine containing only spike. Higher spike-specific TCR breadth was observed in Ad26.COV2.S recipients than in placebo recipients (P = 0.0014). The study was not powered for comparison of responses between vaccine doses or regimens.

TCRbeta CDR3 regions were sequenced with the immunoSEQ Assay. After extraction, genomic DNA underwent amplification by bias-controlled multiplex PCR, followed by high-throughput sequencing. The paper's processing steps were these. To quantify the absolute abundance of every unique TCRbeta CDR3 region, sequences were collapsed and filtered. T cell fraction was estimated by normalization of TCRbeta template counts to usable DNA, with usable DNA being measured through amplification of reference genes present in all nucleated cells. Repertoire TCRs were annotated as SARS-CoV-2-specific when V gene, CDR3 amino acid sequence and J gene were exactly matched to a known reactive TCR set. The reference SARS-CoV-2 TCR set was obtained from MIRA and was filtered for enrichment in COVID-19-positive ImmuneCODE repertoires, whereby public or cross-reactive TCRs were removed. Using the MIRA antigens, annotated TCRs were further analysed by specific ORF or by position within an ORF. Depth was the summed frequency of annotated unique rearrangements, while breadth was defined as annotated unique rearrangements over total unique productive rearrangements. Group comparisons of TCR breadth used two-sided Wilcoxon rank-sum tests. TCRdb mirrors the immuneACCESS table, restricted to in-frame sequences. Some clones are absent from its copies; in checked studies, under half trace to an unresolved V gene, and the reason for the others is unknown. For V, J and clone size, that table is used; D and trimming come from the DNA. Present in this sample are 430,000 or so clones, approximately 92% of which were seen just once. The ten largest clones represent 9% to 15% of the sample.

The treatment or condition tag for this specimen amounts to: some 19 received Ad26.COV2.S at low or high dose, single or two shots; a few received placebo; per-sample allocation not given. For vaccine and placebo recipients, the sequenced repertoires came from samples collected on day 63 after the first injection. Cohort 1b enrolled about two dozen adults aged 18-55 years at a single site in Boston, USA, between 29 July and 7 August 2020. Ad26.COV2.S was a replication-incompetent adenovirus type 26 vector that expressed a prefusion-stabilized SARS-CoV-2 spike protein derived from the original Wuhan strain. V is shortened by 4 bases, J by 6 bases, and the region joining them spans 10 bases. The CDR3 runs 12 amino acids, cysteine and phenylalanine included. Only the CDR3 DNA is retained, 36 bases long and in frame from the first base. For CDR1 and CDR2, the germline V gene lists LGHNT and FRNRAP.

The receptor was isolated from a person aged 18-60 years who received the Ad26.COV2.S COVID-19 vaccine or a placebo. Sequences were derived from peripheral blood, sampled in a trial of Ad26.COV2.S vaccine versus placebo. The sequence links TRBV12-5 to TRBJ2-7; possibly the D gene is TRBD2, per 6 matching bases. The CDR3 is CASGSSGGEQYF. The DNA sequence is as follows: TGTGCTAGTGGTTCCTCCGGGGGCGAGCAGTACTTC. The CDR3, completed at both ends by the reference TRBV12-5 and TRBJ2-7 genes, gives the full variable domain DARVTQTPRHKVTEMGQEVTMRCQPILGHNTVFWYRQTMMQGLELLAYFRNRAPLDDSGMPKDRFSAEMPDATLATLKIQPSEPRDSAVYFCASGSSGGEQYFGPGTRLTVT.